The rows below give T cell receptor beta chains drawn from one sample of a study of technical replicates of blood from a few donors. This table comes from immunoSEQ multiplex PCR, and its TCRdb copy is limited to in-frame clones, with some not included. This sample has about 82,000 clones, with around 94% found just once. Sequenced: T cells isolated from PBMCs. The receptors come from a human donor in good health. CDR3s include the opening cysteine and the closing phenylalanine or tryptophan. The D gene is left open where the match is weak. Not every row has a clone size; where given, it reads once, few, many or a size class.

d_gene: TRBD1
j_gene: TRBJ1-2
v_gene: TRBV10-3
abundance: .
CDR3aa: CAISESTGALYGYTF
CDR3nt: TGTGCCATCAGTGAGTCGACAGGGGCATTGTATGGCTACACCTTC

d_gene: TRBD1
j_gene: TRBJ2-7
v_gene: TRBV27
abundance: .
CDR3aa: CASSLSRDRGYEQYF
CDR3nt: TGTGCCAGCAGTTTATCGCGGGACAGGGGGTACGAGCAGTACTTC

d_gene: TRBD2
j_gene: TRBJ2-3
v_gene: TRBV27
abundance: .
CDR3aa: CASRKSGIRAFSTDTQYF
CDR3nt: TGTGCCAGCAGAAAAAGCGGGATCCGTGCATTTAGCACAGATACGCAGTATTTT

d_gene: TRBD1
j_gene: TRBJ2-1
v_gene: TRBV7-6
abundance: .
CDR3aa: CASSSGQANEQFF
CDR3nt: TGTGCCAGCAGCTCGGGACAGGCCAATGAGCAGTTCTTC

d_gene: TRBD2
j_gene: TRBJ2-1
v_gene: TRBV9
abundance: .
CDR3aa: CASSVLAGVGNEQFF
CDR3nt: TGTGCCAGCAGCGTACTAGCGGGAGTGGGCAATGAGCAGTTCTTC

d_gene: .
j_gene: TRBJ1-5
v_gene: TRBV9
abundance: .
CDR3aa: CASSGAHGWPQHF
CDR3nt: TGTGCCAGCAGCGGCGCCCACGGGTGGCCCCAGCATTTT

d_gene: TRBD1
j_gene: TRBJ1-5
v_gene: TRBV6-1
abundance: .
CDR3aa: CASSAGTGTVWQGQPQHF
CDR3nt: TGTGCCAGCAGTGCCGGGACAGGGACGGTGTGGCAAGGTCAGCCCCAGCATTTT

d_gene: .
j_gene: TRBJ2-5
v_gene: TRBV27
abundance: .
CDR3aa: CASSLLLGGETQYF
CDR3nt: TGTGCCAGCAGTTTACTTCTTGGGGGGGAGACCCAGTACTTC

d_gene: TRBD2
j_gene: TRBJ2-7
v_gene: TRBV5-1
abundance: .
CDR3aa: CASSNLPGTSGYEQYF
CDR3nt: TGCGCCAGCAGCAATCTACCCGGGACTAGCGGCTACGAGCAGTACTTC

d_gene: TRBD2
j_gene: TRBJ2-7
v_gene: TRBV6-5
abundance: .
CDR3aa: CASSYSTSVNEQYF
CDR3nt: TGTGCCAGCAGTTACTCGACTAGCGTCAACGAGCAGTACTTC

d_gene: TRBD1
j_gene: TRBJ2-7
v_gene: TRBV14
abundance: .
CDR3aa: CASSQPGQGVLEQYF
CDR3nt: TGTGCCAGCAGCCAACCGGGACAGGGGGTACTCGAGCAGTACTTC

d_gene: .
j_gene: TRBJ2-7
v_gene: TRBV18
abundance: few
CDR3aa: CASSPPRNSYEQYF
CDR3nt: TGTGCCAGCTCACCACCGAGGAACTCCTACGAGCAGTACTTC

d_gene: TRBD1
j_gene: TRBJ2-2
v_gene: TRBV2
abundance: .
CDR3aa: CASRADRVTGELFF
CDR3nt: TGTGCCAGCAGAGCGGACAGGGTCACCGGGGAGCTGTTTTTT

d_gene: TRBD2
j_gene: TRBJ2-1
v_gene: TRBV7-3
abundance: .
CDR3aa: CASSRTSGSDEQFF
CDR3nt: TGTGCCAGCAGCCGGACTAGCGGGAGTGATGAGCAGTTCTTC

d_gene: TRBD2
j_gene: TRBJ2-5
v_gene: TRBV9
abundance: .
CDR3aa: CASSVGLAGGQETQYF
CDR3nt: TGTGCCAGCAGCGTAGGATTAGCGGGAGGGCAAGAGACCCAGTACTTC

d_gene: .
j_gene: TRBJ2-5
v_gene: TRBV6-5
abundance: .
CDR3aa: CASSYSTLAKETQYF
CDR3nt: TGTGCCAGCAGTTACTCGACACTAGCCAAAGAGACCCAGTACTTC

d_gene: TRBD2
j_gene: TRBJ2-1
v_gene: TRBV5-1
abundance: .
CDR3aa: CASAWSLAVDNEQFF
CDR3nt: TGCGCCAGCGCTTGGTCCCTAGCGGTCGACAATGAGCAGTTCTTC

d_gene: TRBD1
j_gene: TRBJ2-7
v_gene: TRBV27
abundance: .
CDR3aa: CASTTLGTGLYEQYF
CDR3nt: TGTGCCAGCACCACGCTCGGGACAGGGTTATACGAGCAGTACTTC

d_gene: TRBD2
j_gene: TRBJ2-7
v_gene: TRBV6-5
abundance: .
CDR3aa: CASSNIAGAYEQYF
CDR3nt: TGTGCCAGCAGTAATATAGCGGGAGCCTACGAGCAGTACTTC

d_gene: TRBD2
j_gene: TRBJ2-2
v_gene: TRBV27
abundance: .
CDR3aa: CASSYLAGATGELFF
CDR3nt: TGTGCCAGCAGTTATCTAGCGGGGGCCACCGGGGAGCTGTTTTTT

d_gene: .
j_gene: TRBJ2-5
v_gene: TRBV5-4
abundance: .
CDR3aa: CASSLDGGALETQYF
CDR3nt: TGTGCCAGCAGCTTGGATGGCGGGGCCTTGGAGACCCAGTACTTC

d_gene: TRBD2
j_gene: TRBJ2-7
v_gene: TRBV7-6
abundance: .
CDR3aa: CASSLDTGLAAYEQYF
CDR3nt: TGTGCCAGCAGCTTAGACACGGGACTAGCGGCCTACGAGCAGTACTTC

d_gene: .
j_gene: TRBJ2-7
v_gene: TRBV11-2
abundance: .
CDR3aa: CASGEGNEQYF
CDR3nt: TGTGCCAGCGGAGAGGGTAACGAGCAGTACTTC

d_gene: .
j_gene: TRBJ1-1
v_gene: TRBV2
abundance: once
CDR3aa: CASSERGGEVTAFF
CDR3nt: TGTGCCAGCAGTGAAAGGGGGGGGGAGGTGACCGCTTTCTTT

d_gene: TRBD1
j_gene: TRBJ2-7
v_gene: TRBV23-1
abundance: .
CDR3aa: CASSRDRGRREQYF
CDR3nt: TGCGCCAGCAGTCGAGACAGGGGGCGCAGAGAGCAGTACTTC

d_gene: .
j_gene: TRBJ1-2
v_gene: TRBV29-1
abundance: .
CDR3aa: CSVTDRGVALGYGYTF
CDR3nt: TGCAGCGTAACTGACCGGGGGGTTGCTCTTGGCTATGGCTACACCTTC

d_gene: TRBD2
j_gene: TRBJ2-1
v_gene: TRBV28
abundance: .
CDR3aa: CASTRLAGDYEQFF
CDR3nt: TGTGCCAGCACCCGACTAGCGGGAGATTATGAGCAGTTCTTC

d_gene: .
j_gene: TRBJ1-1
v_gene: TRBV18
abundance: .
CDR3aa: CASSQLQGWGTEAFF
CDR3nt: TGTGCCAGCTCACAGTTACAGGGTTGGGGCACTGAAGCTTTCTTT

d_gene: .
j_gene: TRBJ2-1
v_gene: TRBV28
abundance: once
CDR3aa: CASFSNEQFF
CDR3nt: TGTGCCAGCTTTTCGAATGAGCAGTTCTTC

d_gene: .
j_gene: TRBJ2-5
v_gene: TRBV7-6
abundance: .
CDR3aa: CASSPAWREGKETQYF
CDR3nt: TGTGCCAGCAGCCCGGCGTGGCGGGAAGGGAAAGAGACCCAGTACTTC

d_gene: TRBD2
j_gene: TRBJ2-1
v_gene: TRBV6-1
abundance: .
CDR3aa: CASVTGGEGDEQFF
CDR3nt: TGTGCCAGCGTTACGGGAGGGGAGGGGGATGAGCAGTTCTTC

d_gene: .
j_gene: TRBJ2-7
v_gene: TRBV2
abundance: .
CDR3aa: CASSEAGQALYEQYF
CDR3nt: TGTGCCAGCAGTGAAGCGGGGCAGGCTCTTTACGAGCAGTACTTC

d_gene: .
j_gene: TRBJ2-3
v_gene: TRBV2
abundance: .
CDR3aa: CASSERLGLPADTQYF
CDR3nt: TGTGCCAGCAGTGAAAGGCTGGGCCTCCCGGCGGATACGCAGTATTTT

d_gene: .
j_gene: TRBJ1-2
v_gene: TRBV19
abundance: .
CDR3aa: CASSIVNRFYGYTF
CDR3nt: TGTGCCAGTAGTATAGTGAACAGATTCTATGGCTACACCTTC

d_gene: TRBD2
j_gene: TRBJ2-3
v_gene: TRBV30
abundance: .
CDR3aa: CAWSVKRELDTQYF
CDR3nt: TGTGCCTGGAGTGTGAAGCGGGAGTTAGATACGCAGTATTTT

d_gene: TRBD2
j_gene: TRBJ2-1
v_gene: TRBV7-9
abundance: .
CDR3aa: CASSSAASGRGVNEQFF
CDR3nt: TGTGCCAGCAGCTCGGCGGCCAGCGGGAGAGGAGTAAATGAGCAGTTCTTC

d_gene: TRBD1
j_gene: TRBJ1-5
v_gene: TRBV7-2
abundance: few
CDR3aa: CASSPPGQNSNQPQHF
CDR3nt: TGTGCCAGCAGCCCCCCGGGACAGAATAGCAATCAGCCCCAGCATTTT

d_gene: .
j_gene: TRBJ1-4
v_gene: TRBV10-2
abundance: once
CDR3aa: CASSGTQGDEKLFF
CDR3nt: TGCGCCAGCAGTGGGACACAAGGTGATGAAAAACTGTTTTTT

d_gene: TRBD1
j_gene: TRBJ1-3
v_gene: TRBV2
abundance: .
CDR3aa: CASSGQGHTPGNTIYF
CDR3nt: TGTGCCAGCAGTGGACAGGGCCATACTCCTGGAAACACCATATATTTT

d_gene: .
j_gene: TRBJ2-5
v_gene: TRBV7-3
abundance: .
CDR3aa: CASSLIAGETQYF
CDR3nt: TGTGCCAGCAGCTTAATTGCGGGAGAGACCCAGTACTTC

d_gene: .
j_gene: TRBJ1-1
v_gene: TRBV19
abundance: .
CDR3aa: CASSIGGRMTEAFF
CDR3nt: TGTGCCAGTAGTATAGGGGGGCGAATGACTGAAGCTTTCTTT

d_gene: .
j_gene: TRBJ1-1
v_gene: TRBV19
abundance: .
CDR3aa: CASSMGGGTEAFF
CDR3nt: TGTGCCAGTAGTATGGGAGGGGGTACTGAAGCTTTCTTT

d_gene: TRBD2
j_gene: TRBJ2-1
v_gene: TRBV27
abundance: .
CDR3aa: CASSSPGTSGSLSEQFF
CDR3nt: TGTGCCAGCAGTTCCCCCGGGACTAGCGGGAGTTTGAGTGAGCAGTTCTTC

d_gene: .
j_gene: TRBJ2-7
v_gene: TRBV6-1
abundance: .
CDR3aa: CASITGVKAYEQYF
CDR3nt: TGTGCCAGCATTACCGGGGTAAAGGCCTACGAGCAGTACTTC

d_gene: TRBD1
j_gene: TRBJ2-7
v_gene: TRBV7-3
abundance: .
CDR3aa: CASSLMDRGYEQYF
CDR3nt: TGTGCCAGCAGCTTAATGGACAGGGGTTACGAGCAGTACTTC

d_gene: TRBD2
j_gene: TRBJ2-7
v_gene: TRBV9
abundance: .
CDR3aa: CASSVDSGPWYEQYF
CDR3nt: TGTGCCAGCAGCGTAGATAGCGGGCCTTGGTACGAGCAGTACTTC

d_gene: .
j_gene: TRBJ1-5
v_gene: TRBV6-1
abundance: .
CDR3aa: CASSEAGLDPVDF
CDR3nt: TGTGCCAGCAGTGAAGCGGGCCTTGACCCCGTGGATTTT

d_gene: .
j_gene: TRBJ2-7
v_gene: TRBV7-3
abundance: .
CDR3aa: CASSRDLTGSYEQYF
CDR3nt: TGTGCCAGCAGCCGCGACCTGACAGGCTCCTACGAGCAGTACTTC